What follows describes a single TCR beta chain. The study recruited people aged about 18 to 89 years across approximately 23 US areas. Assignments of participants to cohorts depended upon their own reported clinical history. Here immunoSEQ multiplex PCR was the method, and the copy in TCRdb shows in-frame clones only, minus some. The data hold fewer than 400,000 clones, with over 75% observed a single time. The data derive from a study of blood T cell repertoires in COVID-19. In the study overall: T cells, B-cell-depleted T cells, or PBMCs provided the cDNA or gDNA that served as material.

V gave up 4 bases and J gave up 3 bases; unmatched junction bases: 11. Germline V gives CDR1 MGHRA, CDR2 YSYEKL. This CDR3 region has 17 residues. The source is a man aged 25 to 40 who had recovered from COVID-19. Input material: PBMCs or T cells enriched from blood (not recorded which). This rearrangement joins TRBV4-1 to TRBJ2-1; 8 bases fit TRBD2. The CDR3 region has the DNA TGCGCCAGCAGCCGAGATTTCCTAGCGGGCTACTACAATGAGCAGTTCTTC. Amino acids: CASSRDFLAGYYNEQFF.